This T cell receptor beta chain was captured in a study of blood T cell repertoires in COVID-19. As for the study in general: Nucleic acid was either cDNA or gDNA, and it came from T cells, B-cell-depleted T cells, or PBMCs.

CDR1 is SQVTM, CDR2 ANQGSEA, per germline. With 6 bases removed from V and 1 base from J, the gap between germline ends came to 12 bases. CDR3 length: 13 amino acids. Profiled with immunoSEQ multiplex PCR; TCRdb holds only in-frame clones, not every one. The table records 190,000 or so clones, around 80% of them present only once. It was during active infection that Seattle patients were enrolled and then longitudinally followed. The chain uses TRBV29-1 and TRBJ2-5; tentative D call: TRBD1 (6 bases). The sequence was obtained from a woman over 75 with COVID-19, enrolled during active disease. Sequencing was carried out using peripheral blood. The CDR3 DNA follows: TGCAGCGTGAGGGACAACCTCCAAGAGACCCAGTACTTC. Translating gives CSVRDNLQETQYF.